This T cell receptor (beta chain) was obtained from a study of cytomegalovirus exposure and HLA in healthy donors. The assay was immunoSEQ multiplex PCR, and TCRdb's table has in-frame clones only and misses some. The data contain 150,000 to 180,000 clones, 75% to 90% of them singletons. The sequence was collected from a man between 18 and 29 years old in good health and CMV-seropositive. The sequencing sample was made of PBMCs.

CDR3 in amino acids: CASSVASGVYNEQFF. The CDR3 DNA is TGTGCCAGCAGCGTAGCTAGCGGGGTCTACAATGAGCAGTTCTTC. This sequence joins TRBV9 and TRBJ2-1, with TRBD2 matching over 9 bases. The CDR3 has 15 amino acids. The ends lost 0 bases at V and 3 bases at J; junction bases unmatched: 1. The germline V gene encodes CDR1 SGDLS and CDR2 YYNGEE. The variable domain in full, completed from reference TRBV9 and TRBJ2-1, reads DSGVTQTPKHLITATGQRVTLRCSPRSGDLSVYWYQQSLDQGLQFLIQYYNGEERAKGNILERFSAQQFPDLHSELNLSSLELGDSALYFCASSVASGVYNEQFFGPGTRLTVL.